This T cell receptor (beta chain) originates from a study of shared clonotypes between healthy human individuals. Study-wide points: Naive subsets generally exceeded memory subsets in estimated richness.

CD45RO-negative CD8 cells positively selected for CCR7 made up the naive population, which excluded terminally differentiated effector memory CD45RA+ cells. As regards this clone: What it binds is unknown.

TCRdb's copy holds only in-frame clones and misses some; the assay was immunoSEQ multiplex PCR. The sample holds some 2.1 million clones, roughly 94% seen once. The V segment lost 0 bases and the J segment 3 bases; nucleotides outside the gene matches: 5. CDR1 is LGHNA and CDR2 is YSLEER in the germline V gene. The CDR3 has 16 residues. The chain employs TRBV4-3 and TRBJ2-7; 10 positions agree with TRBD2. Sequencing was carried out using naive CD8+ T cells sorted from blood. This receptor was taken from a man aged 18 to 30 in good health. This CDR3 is CASSQDWTSGYYEQYF. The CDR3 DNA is TGCGCCAGCAGCCAAGACTGGACTAGCGGATACTACGAGCAGTACTTC.